This T cell receptor (beta chain) was recorded in a study of blood T cell repertoires in COVID-19. On the study more broadly: The study drew acute and convalescent COVID-19 samples from the United States, Italy and Spain. T cells, B-cell-depleted T cells, or PBMCs provided the cDNA or gDNA that served as material.

Germline values: CDR1 MNHEY, CDR2 SVGAGI. This CDR3 contains 12 residues. Trimming took off 6 bases at V and 3 bases at J, with 8 bases between the two ends. Original methodology: Reference gene primer amplification gave estimated nucleated cell counts. Measured with immunoSEQ multiplex PCR; TCRdb has only the in-frame clones, and not every one. V and J calls and clone size are as listed in that table; D and trimming were resolved from the DNA. The table shows roughly 200,000 clones, with around three quarters occurring only once. Sequencing was carried out using peripheral blood. The receptor was derived from a woman aged 65 to 85 with acute or convalescent COVID-19. The chain employs TRBV6-5 and TRBJ1-2; the D is unclear. Here the CDR3 reads CASRRLDYGYTF. The DNA for the CDR3 is TGTGCCAGCAGGAGACTGGACTATGGCTACACCTTC.